One and the same sample provided the 26 T cell receptor beta chains below, sequenced in a study of shared clonotypes between healthy human individuals (dated by TCRdb to the early 2020s). Library preparation was by the immunoSEQ multiplex PCR assay. As stored in TCRdb, this immuneACCESS dataset retains in-frame rearrangements with V and J assigned. A fraction of the clones does not appear; measured against another copy, unresolved V genes explain less than half of the discrepancy, and the remainder lacks a known reason. The sample data list around 1.6 million clones, and 95% to 99% of these were observed just once. The ten largest make up 0.4% to 0.55% of the sample. Material for sequencing was naive CD4+ T cells sorted from blood. Explained via the paper, the cell subset or site label denotes: CD45RA+ positively selected. All receptors come from a young man in good health.

The chain recombines TRBV5-1 with TRBJ2-3; TRBD2 might be the D (5 bases). This CDR3 has 14 residues. Trimming took off 5 bases at V and 2 bases at J, with 12 bases between the two ends. The V gene's germline CDR1 is SGHRS and CDR2 YFSETQ. CDR3 protein: CASRRAEDTDTQYF. In DNA form, the CDR3 reads TGCGCCAGCAGGCGAGCGGAAGACACAGATACGCAGTATTTT.

V and J are TRBV14 and TRBJ2-3; tentative D call: TRBD2 (5 bases). The V end was cut by 4 bases, the J end by 7 bases, with 24 bases between. This CDR3 has 17 amino acids. The V gene's germline CDR1 is SGHDN and CDR2 FVKESK. The CDR3 reads CASSPALARDAQYTQYF. In DNA form, the CDR3 reads TGTGCCAGCAGCCCCGCCCTCGCGAGGGATGCACAATATACGCAGTATTTT.

This rearrangement joins TRBV19 to TRBJ1-4, with D hard to call. V was cut by 5 bases and J by 7 bases, with 14 bases left in between. This CDR3 spans 14 amino acids. The V gene's germline CDR1 is LNHDA and CDR2 SQIVND (reference sequence). The CDR3 loop reads CASSVNWWGEKLFF. The CDR3 DNA reads as TGTGCCAGTAGTGTCAACTGGTGGGGTGAAAAACTGTTTTTT.

The J gene is TRBJ2-7, the V gene TRBV19, with D unclear. Germline CDR1 reads LNHDA; CDR2 reads SQIVND (reference sequence). V lost 4 bases to trimming and J lost 2 bases, with 9 bases between them. This CDR3 contains 13 residues. The CDR3 DNA reads TGTGCCAGTAGTACAAGGACGGCCTACGAGCAGTACTTC. It is translated as CASSTRTAYEQYF.

The V gene is TRBV4-2, the J gene TRBJ1-5; TRBD1 aligns across 9 bases. J was trimmed by 10 bases and V by 0 bases; bases with no gene match: 7. CDR1 and CDR2 (germline): LGHNA, YNFKEQ. The CDR3 is 15 amino acids. The CDR3 nucleotides are TGTGCCAGCAGCCAAGATGGACAGGGGATTCTACCCCAGCATTTT. Amino acid sequence: CASSQDGQGILPQHF.

The chain carries TRBV18 and TRBJ2-3; 9 bases match TRBD2. The V gene's germline CDR1 is KGHSH and CDR2 LQKENI. The CDR3 contains 16 residues. Trimming at V came to 3 bases and at J to 2 bases, leaving 6 bases not matched to a gene. The chain's CDR3 is CASSPKLAGNTDTQYF. CDR3 nucleotide sequence: TGTGCCAGCTCACCTAAGCTAGCGGGGAACACAGATACGCAGTATTTT.

The chain has TRBV13 and TRBJ2-1; D gene ambiguous. The length of the CDR3 is 12 residues. Germline V lookup: CDR1 PRHDT, CDR2 FYEKMQ (reference sequence). V dropped 5 bases and J dropped 7 bases, with 9 bases sitting between them. The CDR3, as DNA: TGTGCCAGCAGCCGGCTAGGGAATGAGCAGTTCTTC. Protein sequence: CASSRLGNEQFF.

The chain carries TRBV11-2 and TRBJ2-1, with 8 bases fitting TRBD1. Germline V gene lookup returns CDR1 SGHAT and CDR2 FQNNGV. V lost 3 bases, J lost 6 bases, and 10 bases stayed unmatched. This CDR3 spans 16 amino acids. This chain's CDR3 is CASSLGWGQVLNEQFF. CDR3 nucleotides: TGTGCCAGCAGCTTGGGTTGGGGACAGGTACTCAATGAGCAGTTCTTC.

This clone was seen just once. V and J are TRBV4-2 and TRBJ2-7; the match to TRBD1 covers 9 bases. CDR1 and CDR2 from the germline V gene are LGHNA and YNFKEQ. V was pared by 4 bases and J by 2 bases, with 9 bases of the junction left unmatched. The CDR3 extends over 16 amino acids. For the CDR3, the DNA is TGTGCCAGCAGCCCCCCGGGACAGGGCCCCGCCTACGAGCAGTACTTC. Its protein is CASSPPGQGPAYEQYF.

The gene calls are TRBV5-4 and TRBJ2-5, with 7 bases matching TRBD2. With 5 bases clipped from V and 3 bases from J, the junction kept 10 bases outside the gene matches. The CDR3 loop spans 15 amino acids. In germline, CDR1 is SGHNT, CDR2 YYREEE (reference sequence). CDR3 nucleotide sequence: TGTGCCAGCAGTCGCGCGGGGGAGGTAGAAGAGACCCAGTACTTC. Protein sequence: CASSRAGEVEETQYF.

The V call is TRBV7-6, the J call TRBJ2-1, with 14 bases matching TRBD2. The CDR3 totals 14 residues. The germline V gene encodes CDR1 SGHVS and CDR2 FNYEAQ. Trimming cost V 5 bases and J 8 bases; bases outside gene matches: 2. CDR3 nucleotide sequence: TGTGCCAGCAGCGGGACTAGCGGGAGTTATGAGCAGTTCTTC. This translates into CASSGTSGSYEQFF.

A note on this clone: The junction does not match germline at one end; this may be a read error. The chain links TRBV19 to TRBJ1-5; 12 bases match TRBD1. Germline-derived CDR1 and CDR2 are LNHDA and SQIVND (reference sequence). The CDR3 extends over 17 amino acids. CDR3 residues: CASSTVGTGGYNQPQHF. CDR3 in DNA: TGTGCCAGTAGTACCGTCGGGACAGGGGGCTACAATCAACCCCAGCATTTT. Full variable domain (outside the CDR3, taken from reference TRBV19 and TRBJ1-5): DGGITQSPKYLFRKEGQNVTLSCEQNLNHDAMYWYRQDPGQGLRLIYYSQIVNDFQKGDIAEGYSVSREKKESFPLTVTSAQKNPTAFYLCASSTVGTGGYNQPQHFGDGTRLSIL.

The chain couples TRBV18 to TRBJ1-3; the D is unclear. The V end was cut by 3 bases, the J end by 2 bases, with 5 bases between. The CDR3 spans 13 residues. Germline loops: CDR1 KGHSH, CDR2 LQKENI. CDR3 amino acids: CASSPKPGNTIYF. The CDR3, as DNA: TGTGCCAGCTCACCCAAACCTGGAAACACCATATATTTT.

This clone was counted a single time. The chain employs TRBV5-5 and TRBJ2-7; D possibly corresponds to TRBD2 (6 bases). This CDR3 contains 15 residues. Per germline, CDR1 SGHKS and CDR2 YYEKEE (reference sequence). V gave up 1 base and J gave up 3 bases, with 14 bases separating them. CDR3 in amino acids: CASSLFGGKDYEQYF. CDR3 sequence (DNA): TGTGCCAGCAGCTTGTTCGGCGGGAAGGACTACGAGCAGTACTTC.

The chain recombines TRBV19 with TRBJ2-1; 11 nucleotides align to TRBD2. The V and J ends lost 6 bases and 6 bases, in that order; junction bases with no gene match: 16. Looked up from germline, CDR1 is LNHDA and CDR2 is SQIVND (reference sequence). CDR3 length equals 18 residues. This CDR3 reads CASSHEQLAGVRGNEQFF. For the CDR3, the DNA is TGTGCCAGTAGCCATGAACAACTAGCGGGAGTACGGGGCAATGAGCAGTTCTTC.

The chain is built from TRBV28 and TRBJ1-5; D perhaps matches TRBD1 (5 bases). Trimming removed 4 bases from V and 0 bases from J, with 13 bases in between. Germline assignment: CDR1 MDHEN and CDR2 SYDVKM. CDR3 length equals 16 residues. CDR3 region: CASSSTGPNSNQPQHF. In nucleotides, the CDR3 is TGTGCCAGCAGTTCCACAGGCCCCAATAGCAATCAGCCCCAGCATTTT.

The CDR3 sequence: CASSLAASSETQYF. The DNA for the CDR3 is TGCGCCAGCAGCTTGGCGGCTAGCTCGGAGACCCAGTACTTC. V is TRBV5-1 and J is TRBJ2-5, with D possibly being TRBD2 (5 bases). Between the trimmed V and J ends, which lost 0 bases and 5 bases, there was a span of 11 bases. Germline-derived CDR1 and CDR2 are SGHRS and YFSETQ. CDR3 length: 14 residues.

The chain carries TRBV7-9 and TRBJ2-6; perhaps TRBD1 as D (5 bases). Germline V gives CDR1 SEHNR, CDR2 FQNEAQ (reference sequence). CDR3 length equals 16 residues. The V gene lost 5 bases and the J gene lost 4 bases, with 15 bases spanning the gap. The CDR3 spells CASSRSDSSGANVLTF. Written as DNA, the CDR3 is TGTGCCAGCAGCCGTTCCGACAGCTCCGGGGCCAACGTCCTGACTTTC.

The chain links TRBV5-6 to TRBJ2-6, with TRBD1 as a possible D gene (6 bases). The CDR3 covers 16 residues. Germline loops: CDR1 SGHDT, CDR2 YYEEEE. V dropped 2 bases and J dropped 2 bases, with 11 bases sitting between them. DNA for the CDR3: TGTGCCAGCAGCTTTAAACAGGGTCCTGGGGCCAACGTCCTGACTTTC. Translation gives CASSFKQGPGANVLTF.

The rearrangement links TRBV29-1 to TRBJ2-3, with D hard to call. Trimming left V 6 bases short and J 2 bases short, with 12 bases between. CDR3 length: 13 residues. Germline V gives CDR1 SQVTM, CDR2 ANQGSEA. Here the CDR3 reads CSVIGRNTDTQYF. CDR3 nucleotides: TGCAGCGTGATCGGAAGAAACACAGATACGCAGTATTTT.

The V and J genes are TRBV4-2 and TRBJ1-2, with TRBD1 matching 8 bases. Germline CDR1 and CDR2: LGHNA and YNFKEQ. This CDR3 contains 14 residues. Germline trimming cut 3 bases from V and 4 bases from J; bases unmatched to any gene: 4. The CDR3 region is CASSHRDRTYGYTF. The CDR3 DNA reads as TGTGCCAGCAGCCATCGGGACAGGACCTATGGCTACACCTTC.

This chain uses TRBV7-9 with TRBJ1-1, with TRBD1 as a possible D gene (6 bases). The V end lost 6 bases, the J end lost 3 bases, and 20 bases lay between the germline ends. The CDR3 contains 16 residues. Germline V CDR1 and CDR2: SEHNR, FQNEAQ (reference sequence). CDR3 sequence reads: CASRPTGLSPDTEAFF. In nucleotides, the CDR3 is TGTGCCAGCAGACCGACAGGTCTTTCGCCGGACACTGAAGCTTTCTTT. The full variable domain, completed using reference TRBV7-9 and TRBJ1-1, is DTGVSQNPRHKITKRGQNVTFRCDPISEHNRLYWYRQTLGQGPEFLTYFQNEAQLEKSRLLSDRFSAERPKGSFSTLEIQRTEQGDSAMYLCASRPTGLSPDTEAFFGQGTRLTVV.

The rearrangement joins TRBV6-5 to TRBJ1-5; D not resolved. V lost 5 bases and J 6 bases, leaving 11 bases between the germline ends. The CDR3 loop spans 13 amino acids. CDR1 MNHEY and CDR2 SVGAGI come from the germline V gene. The CDR3 region has the DNA TGTGCCAGCAGTGCCTCGCAGAGTCAGCCCCAGCATTTT. This sequence encodes CASSASQSQPQHF.

V gene TRBV5-1 combines with J gene TRBJ2-7; D remains unclear. This CDR3 comprises 14 residues. V dropped 6 bases and J dropped 2 bases, with 15 bases sitting between them. CDR1 SGHRS and CDR2 YFSETQ come from the germline V gene. CDR3 bases: TGCGCCAGCAACATAGACTCCGGAACCTACGAGCAGTACTTC. It is translated as CASNIDSGTYEQYF.

CDR3 in amino acids: CASSLKTYGYTF. Written as DNA, the CDR3 is TGTGCCAGCTCACTCAAAACCTATGGCTACACCTTC. V gene TRBV18 combines with J gene TRBJ1-2; no definite D call. The CDR3 contains 12 residues. V was shortened by 4 bases and J by 4 bases, with 7 bases between the two germline ends. Germline-derived CDR1 and CDR2 are KGHSH and LQKENI.

The chain employs TRBV2 and TRBJ2-1, with 10 bases that match TRBD2. CDR3 length equals 15 residues. Looked up from germline, CDR1 is SNHLY and CDR2 is FYNNEI. Trimming cost V 5 bases and J 9 bases; bases outside gene matches: 10. The CDR3 DNA is TGTGCCAGCAGTTCTCTTACTAGCGGGATGGGTGAGCAGTTCTTC. This encodes CASSSLTSGMGEQFF. Complete variable domain (other parts from reference TRBV2 and TRBJ2-1): EPEVTQTPSHQVTQMGQEVILRCVPISNHLYFYWYRQILGQKVEFLVSFYNNEISEKSEIFDDQFSVERPDGSNFTLKIRSTKLEDSAMYFCASSSLTSGMGEQFFGPGTRLTVL.